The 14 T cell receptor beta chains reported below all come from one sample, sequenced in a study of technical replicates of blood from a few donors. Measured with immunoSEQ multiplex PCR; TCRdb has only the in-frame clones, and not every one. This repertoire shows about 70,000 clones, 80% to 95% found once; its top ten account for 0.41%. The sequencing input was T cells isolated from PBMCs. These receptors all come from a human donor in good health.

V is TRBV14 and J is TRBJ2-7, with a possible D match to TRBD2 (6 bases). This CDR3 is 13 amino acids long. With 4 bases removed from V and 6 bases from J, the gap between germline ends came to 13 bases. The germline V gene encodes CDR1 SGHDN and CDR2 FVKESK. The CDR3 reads CASSPSLASEQYF. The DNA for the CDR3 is TGTGCCAGCAGCCCCTCCCTAGCGTCCGAGCAGTACTTC.

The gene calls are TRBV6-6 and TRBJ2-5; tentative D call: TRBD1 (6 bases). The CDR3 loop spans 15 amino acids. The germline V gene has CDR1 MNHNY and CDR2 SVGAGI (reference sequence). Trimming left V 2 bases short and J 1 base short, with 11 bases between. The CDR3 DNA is TGTGCCAGCAGTTACGCCAGACAGGCCCAAGAGACCCAGTACTTC. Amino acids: CASSYARQAQETQYF.

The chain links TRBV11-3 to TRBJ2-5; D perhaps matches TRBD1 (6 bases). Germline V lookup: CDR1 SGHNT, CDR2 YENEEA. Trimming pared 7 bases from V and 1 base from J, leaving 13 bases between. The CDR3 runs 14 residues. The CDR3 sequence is CASTFGQLQETQYF. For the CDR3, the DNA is TGTGCCAGCACCTTCGGACAGCTCCAAGAGACCCAGTACTTC. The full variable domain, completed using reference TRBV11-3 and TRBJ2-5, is EAGVVQSPRYKIIEKKQPVAFWCNPISGHNTLYWYLQNLGQGPELLIRYENEEAVDDSQLPKDRFSAERLKGVDSTLKIQPAELGDSAVYLCASTFGQLQETQYFGPGTRLLVL.

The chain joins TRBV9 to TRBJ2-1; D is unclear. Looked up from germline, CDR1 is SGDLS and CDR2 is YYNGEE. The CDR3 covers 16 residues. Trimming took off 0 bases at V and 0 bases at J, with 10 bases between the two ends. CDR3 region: CASSVALPSSYNEQFF. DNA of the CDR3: TGTGCCAGCAGCGTAGCTCTCCCGAGCTCCTACAATGAGCAGTTCTTC.

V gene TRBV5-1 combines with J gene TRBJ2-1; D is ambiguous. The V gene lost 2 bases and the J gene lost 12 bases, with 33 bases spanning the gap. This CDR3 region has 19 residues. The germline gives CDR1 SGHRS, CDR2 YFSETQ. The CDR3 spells CASSFGEVYSGISRQGQFF. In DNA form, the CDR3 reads TGCGCCAGCAGCTTTGGAGAGGTCTATTCCGGAATATCCCGTCAAGGGCAGTTCTTC.

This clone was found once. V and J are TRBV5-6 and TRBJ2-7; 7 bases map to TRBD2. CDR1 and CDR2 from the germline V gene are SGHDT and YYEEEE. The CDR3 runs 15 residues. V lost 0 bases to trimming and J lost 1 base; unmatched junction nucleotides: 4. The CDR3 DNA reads TGTGCCAGCAGCTTGGCCGGGCGGGAGTCCTACGAGCAGTACTTC. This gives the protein CASSLAGRESYEQYF. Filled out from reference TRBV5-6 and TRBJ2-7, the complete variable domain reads DAGVTQSPTHLIKTRGQQVTLRCSPKSGHDTVSWYQQALGQGPQFIFQYYEEEERQRGNFPDRFSGHQFPNYSSELNVNALLLGDSALYLCASSLAGRESYEQYFGPGTRLTVT.

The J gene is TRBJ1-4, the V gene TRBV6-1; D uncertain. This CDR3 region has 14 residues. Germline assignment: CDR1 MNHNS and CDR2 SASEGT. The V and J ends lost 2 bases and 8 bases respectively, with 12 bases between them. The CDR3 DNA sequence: TGTGCCAGCAGTGAATCCAGGCTTCCAGAAAAACTGTTTTTT. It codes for CASSESRLPEKLFF.

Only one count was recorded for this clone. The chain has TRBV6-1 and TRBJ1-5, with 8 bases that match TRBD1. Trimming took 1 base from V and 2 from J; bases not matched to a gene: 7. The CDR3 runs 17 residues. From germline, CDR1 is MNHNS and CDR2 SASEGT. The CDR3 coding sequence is TGTGCCAGCAGTGAAGTTGCTGGGGGACAGGGCAATCAGCCCCAGCATTTT. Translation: CASSEVAGGQGNQPQHF.

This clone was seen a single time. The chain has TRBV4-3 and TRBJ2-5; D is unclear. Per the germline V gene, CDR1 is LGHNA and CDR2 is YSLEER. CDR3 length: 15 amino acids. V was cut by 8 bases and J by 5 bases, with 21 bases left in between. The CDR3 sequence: CASALMWRKRETQYF. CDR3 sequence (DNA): TGCGCCAGCGCACTAATGTGGAGAAAAAGGGAGACCCAGTACTTC.

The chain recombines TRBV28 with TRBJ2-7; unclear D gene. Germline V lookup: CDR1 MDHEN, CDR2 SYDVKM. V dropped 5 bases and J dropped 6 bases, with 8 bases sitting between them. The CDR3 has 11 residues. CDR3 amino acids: CASSLYGEQYF. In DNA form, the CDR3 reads TGTGCCAGCAGTCTCTACGGCGAGCAGTACTTC.

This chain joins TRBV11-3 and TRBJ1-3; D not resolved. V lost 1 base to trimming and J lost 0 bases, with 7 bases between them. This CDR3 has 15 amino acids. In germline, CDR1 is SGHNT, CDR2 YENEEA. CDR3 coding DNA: TGTGCCAGCAGCTTAGCGTCCCTCTCTGGAAACACCATATATTTT. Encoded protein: CASSLASLSGNTIYF.

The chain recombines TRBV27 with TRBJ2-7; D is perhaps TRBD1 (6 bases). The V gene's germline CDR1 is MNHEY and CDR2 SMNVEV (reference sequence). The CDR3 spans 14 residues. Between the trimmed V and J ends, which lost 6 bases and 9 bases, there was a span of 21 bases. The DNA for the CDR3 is TGTGCCAGCAGCCACCGCCGGACAGCCGAGGCGCAGTACTTC. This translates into CASSHRRTAEAQYF.

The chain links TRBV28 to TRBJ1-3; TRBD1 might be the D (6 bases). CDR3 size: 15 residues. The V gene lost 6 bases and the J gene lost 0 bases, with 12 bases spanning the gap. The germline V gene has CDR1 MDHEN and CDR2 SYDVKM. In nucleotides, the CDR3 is TGTGCCAGCAGATGGACAGCCGACTCTGGAAACACCATATATTTT. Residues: CASRWTADSGNTIYF.

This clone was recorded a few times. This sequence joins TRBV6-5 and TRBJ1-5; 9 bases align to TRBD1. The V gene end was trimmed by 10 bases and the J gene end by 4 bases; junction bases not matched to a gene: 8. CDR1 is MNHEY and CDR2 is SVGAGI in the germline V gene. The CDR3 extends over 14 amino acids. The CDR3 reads CATTTGTGNQPQHF. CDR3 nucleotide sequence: TGTGCCACCACCACCGGGACAGGGAATCAGCCCCAGCATTTT.